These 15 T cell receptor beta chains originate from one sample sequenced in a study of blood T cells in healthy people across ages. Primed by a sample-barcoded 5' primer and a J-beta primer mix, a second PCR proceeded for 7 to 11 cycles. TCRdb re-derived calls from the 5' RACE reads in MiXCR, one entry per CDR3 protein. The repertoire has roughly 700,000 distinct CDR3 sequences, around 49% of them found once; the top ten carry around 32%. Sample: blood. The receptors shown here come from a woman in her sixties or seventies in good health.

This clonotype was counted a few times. The CDR3 is CASSRGLNFQETQYF. In nucleotides, the CDR3 is TGTGCCAGCAGCCGAGGACTGAACTTCCAAGAGACCCAGTACTTC. V is TRBV14 and J is TRBJ2-5; D may be TRBD2 (5 bases). Per germline, CDR1 SGHDN and CDR2 FVKESK. This CDR3 is 15 amino acids long. V was pared by 4 bases and J by 1 base, with 13 bases between.

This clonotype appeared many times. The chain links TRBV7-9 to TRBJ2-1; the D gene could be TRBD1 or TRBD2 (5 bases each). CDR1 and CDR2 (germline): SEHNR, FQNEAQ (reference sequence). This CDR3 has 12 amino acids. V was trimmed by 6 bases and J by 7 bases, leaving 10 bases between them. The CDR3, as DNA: TGTGCCAGCAGTCATTGGGGGAATGAGCAGTTCTTC. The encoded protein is CASSHWGNEQFF.

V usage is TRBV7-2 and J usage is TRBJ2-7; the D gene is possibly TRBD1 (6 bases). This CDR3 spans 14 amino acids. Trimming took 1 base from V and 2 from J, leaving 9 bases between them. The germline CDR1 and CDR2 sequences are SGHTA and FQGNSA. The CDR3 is CASSLGTVTYEQYF. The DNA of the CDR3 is TGTGCCAGCAGCTTAGGGACAGTAACCTACGAGCAGTACTTC.

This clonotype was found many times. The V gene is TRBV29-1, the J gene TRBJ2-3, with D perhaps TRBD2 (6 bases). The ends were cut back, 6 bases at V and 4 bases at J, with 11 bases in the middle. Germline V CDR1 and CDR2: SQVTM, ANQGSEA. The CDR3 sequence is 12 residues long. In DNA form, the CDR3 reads TGCAGCGTGGGTCTAGCGTCAGATACGCAGTATTTT. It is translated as CSVGLASDTQYF.

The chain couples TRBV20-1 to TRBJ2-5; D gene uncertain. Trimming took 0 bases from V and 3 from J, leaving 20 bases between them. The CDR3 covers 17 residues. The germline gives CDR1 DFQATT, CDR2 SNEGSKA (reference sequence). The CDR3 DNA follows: TGCAGTGCTAGAGATTTCCCCCGCAACGCGGAGAAAGAGACCCAGTACTTC. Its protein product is CSARDFPRNAEKETQYF.

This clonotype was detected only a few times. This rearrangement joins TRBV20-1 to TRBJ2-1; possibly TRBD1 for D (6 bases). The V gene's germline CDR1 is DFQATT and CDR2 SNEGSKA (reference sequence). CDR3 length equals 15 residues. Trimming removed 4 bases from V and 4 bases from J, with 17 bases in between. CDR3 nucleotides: TGCAGTGCTACCCGGGCAGGGGTACCTTACAATGAGCAGTTCTTC. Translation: CSATRAGVPYNEQFF.

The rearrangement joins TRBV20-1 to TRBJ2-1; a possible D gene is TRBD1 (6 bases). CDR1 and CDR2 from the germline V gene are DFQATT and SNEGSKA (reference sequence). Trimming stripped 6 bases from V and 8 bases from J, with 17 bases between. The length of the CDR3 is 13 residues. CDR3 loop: CSATQTGDDEQFF. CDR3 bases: TGCAGTGCGACCCAGACAGGTGACGATGAGCAGTTCTTC.

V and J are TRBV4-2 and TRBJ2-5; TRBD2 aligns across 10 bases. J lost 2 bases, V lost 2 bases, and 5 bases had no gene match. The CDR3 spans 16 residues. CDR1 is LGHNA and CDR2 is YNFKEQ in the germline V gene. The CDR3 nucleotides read TGTGCCAGCAGCCAAACTAGCGGGAAACAGCAAGAGACCCAGTACTTC. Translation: CASSQTSGKQQETQYF.

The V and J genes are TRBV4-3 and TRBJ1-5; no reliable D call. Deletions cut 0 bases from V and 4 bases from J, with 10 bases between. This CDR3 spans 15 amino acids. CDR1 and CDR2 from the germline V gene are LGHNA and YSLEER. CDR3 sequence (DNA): TGCGCCAGCAGCCAAGATCAATTTGGGAATCAGCCCCAGCATTTT. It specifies CASSQDQFGNQPQHF.

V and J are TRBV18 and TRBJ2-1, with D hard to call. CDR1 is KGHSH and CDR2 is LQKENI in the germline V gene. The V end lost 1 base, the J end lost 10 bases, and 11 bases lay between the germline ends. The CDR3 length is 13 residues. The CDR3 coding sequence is TGTGCCAGCTCACCACGGGTGTTCAGCGAGCAGTTCTTC. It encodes CASSPRVFSEQFF.

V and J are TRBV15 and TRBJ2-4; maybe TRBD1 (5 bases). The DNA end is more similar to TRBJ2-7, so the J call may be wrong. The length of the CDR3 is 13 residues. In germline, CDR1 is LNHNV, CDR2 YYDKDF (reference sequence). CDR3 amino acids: CATSRDRTNEQYF. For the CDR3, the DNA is TGTGCCACCAGCAGAGATCGGACAAACGAGCAGTACTTC.

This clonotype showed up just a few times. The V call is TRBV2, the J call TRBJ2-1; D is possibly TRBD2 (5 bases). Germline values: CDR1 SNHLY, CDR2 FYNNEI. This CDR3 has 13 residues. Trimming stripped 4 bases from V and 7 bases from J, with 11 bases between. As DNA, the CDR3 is TGTGCCAGCAGTGGGACTCGTTTAAATGAGCAGTTCTTC. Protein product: CASSGTRLNEQFF.

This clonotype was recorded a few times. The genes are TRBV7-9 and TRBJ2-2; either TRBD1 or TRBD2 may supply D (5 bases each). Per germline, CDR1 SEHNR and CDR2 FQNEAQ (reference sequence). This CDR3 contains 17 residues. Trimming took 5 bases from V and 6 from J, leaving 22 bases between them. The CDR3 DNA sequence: TGTGCCAGCAGCCCAAAAATGGGGGTTCTCGCGGCCGGGGAGCTGTTTTTT. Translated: CASSPKMGVLAAGELFF.

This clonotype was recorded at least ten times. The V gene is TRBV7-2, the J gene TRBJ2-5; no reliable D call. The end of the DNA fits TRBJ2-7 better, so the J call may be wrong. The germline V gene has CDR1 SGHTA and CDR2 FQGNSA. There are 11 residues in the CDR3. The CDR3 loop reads CASSLMGEQYF. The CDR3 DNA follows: TGTGCCAGCAGCTTAATGGGCGAGCAGTACTTC.

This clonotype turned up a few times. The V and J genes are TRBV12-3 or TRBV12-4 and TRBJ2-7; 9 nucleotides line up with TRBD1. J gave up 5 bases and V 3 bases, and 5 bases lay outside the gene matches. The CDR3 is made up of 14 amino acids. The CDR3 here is CASSFGDRVHEQYF. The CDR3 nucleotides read TGTGCCAGCAGTTTTGGGGACAGGGTCCACGAGCAGTACTTC.